The sequence of this T cell receptor beta chain was determined in a study of OX40 agonist ivuxolimab in advanced cancers. The assay was immunoSEQ multiplex PCR, and TCRdb's table has in-frame clones only and misses some. The sample consists of 60,000 to 70,000 clones, approximately 85% of them appearing once. This clone was seen more than once but under ten times. Germline CDR1 LNHNV, CDR2 YYDKDF (reference sequence). This CDR3 contains 14 residues. V lost 8 bases, J lost 6 bases, and 7 bases stayed unmatched. The receptor was isolated from an adult with an advanced solid tumor such as melanoma, head and neck, liver or kidney cancer. The chain recombines TRBV15 with TRBJ2-2; 9 bases align to TRBD2. Sequenced material: CD4+ or CD8+ T cells sorted from blood, taken in a trial of the OX40 agonist ivuxolimab. The CDR3 spells CATSGLAGPGELFF. CDR3 DNA sequence: TGTGCCACCTCTGGGCTAGCGGGACCCGGGGAGCTGTTTTTT.